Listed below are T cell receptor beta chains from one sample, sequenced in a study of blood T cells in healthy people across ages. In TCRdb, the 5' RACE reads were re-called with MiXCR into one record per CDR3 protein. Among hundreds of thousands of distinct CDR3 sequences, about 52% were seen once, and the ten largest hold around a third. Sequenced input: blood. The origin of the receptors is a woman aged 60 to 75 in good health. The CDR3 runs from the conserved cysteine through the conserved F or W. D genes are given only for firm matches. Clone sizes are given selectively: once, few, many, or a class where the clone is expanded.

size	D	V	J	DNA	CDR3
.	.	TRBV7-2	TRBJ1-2	TGTGCCAGCAGCTTAGGACTCAGGGAGAGCTATGGCTACACCTTC	CASSLGLRESYGYTF
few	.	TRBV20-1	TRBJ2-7	TGCAGTGCCCGACAAACCTACGAGCAGTACTTC	CSARQTYEQYF
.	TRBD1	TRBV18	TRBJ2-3	TGTGCCAGCTCCAGGGACAGTGCCGAAGATACGCAGTATTTT	CASSRDSAEDTQYF
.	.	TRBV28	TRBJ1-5	TGTGCCAGCAGTTCCCCAGGGGATGTGAGTCAGCCCCAGCATTTT	CASSSPGDVSQPQHF
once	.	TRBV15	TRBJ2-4	TGTGCCACCAGCAGAGATTTGGCACTGGAAAACATTCAGTACTTC	CATSRDLALENIQYF
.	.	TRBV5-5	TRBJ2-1	TGTGCCAGCAGCCCGGGCGGCGAGTGGGCGACCAATGAGCAGTTCTTC	CASSPGGEWATNEQFF
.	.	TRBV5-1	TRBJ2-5	TGCGCCAGCAGCTTTGGAGGAGGAGAGACCCAGTACTTC	CASSFGGGETQYF
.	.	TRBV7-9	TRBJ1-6	TGTGCCTCTCGGGGCAGGCCGAATTCACCCCTCCACTTT	CASRGRPNSPLHF
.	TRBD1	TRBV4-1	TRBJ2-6	TGCGCCAGCAGCCAAGGGGACAGGGCATTTGGGGCCAACGTCCTGACTTTC	CASSQGDRAFGANVLTF
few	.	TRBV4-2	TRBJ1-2	TGTGCCAGCAGCCAAGGAACTGGAACATCTCTCGGGGGCTACACCTTC	CASSQGTGTSLGGYTF
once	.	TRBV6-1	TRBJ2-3	TGTGCCACCAAGGAGGGCTGGGGCACAGATACGCAGTATTTT	CATKEGWGTDTQYF
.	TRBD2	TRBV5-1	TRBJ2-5	TGCGCCAGCAGCTTGAGGCAGGGTGCTGCGGGGGGGAATGAGCAGTACTTC	CASSLRQGAAGGNEQYF
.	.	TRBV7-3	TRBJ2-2	TGTGCCAGCAGCCCCCGGGGGACAAACACCGGGGAGCTGTTTTTT	CASSPRGTNTGELFF
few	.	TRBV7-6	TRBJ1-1	TGTGCCAGCAGCGCTGGGGGAGGAGGGAACACTGAAGCTTTCTTT	CASSAGGGGNTEAFF
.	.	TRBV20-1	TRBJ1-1	TGCAGTGCTAGACGCCGGGGGGGTGAAGCTTTCTTT	CSARRRGGEAFF
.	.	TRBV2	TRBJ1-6	TGTGCCAGCTGGTATAGGGACAATTCACCCCTCCACTTT	CASWYRDNSPLHF
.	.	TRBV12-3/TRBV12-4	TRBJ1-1	TGTGCCAGCACAAGCAGGGTCATTCTTCACACTGAAGCTTTCTTT	CASTSRVILHTEAFF
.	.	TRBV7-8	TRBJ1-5	TGTGCCAGCAGCTTAGAGGGTGGGGGGCTGTGGAATCAGCCCCAGCATTTT	CASSLEGGGLWNQPQHF
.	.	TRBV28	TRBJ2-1	TGTGCCAGCAGTCCCCACCGTGGTGGTTCCTACAATGAGCAGTTCTTC	CASSPHRGGSYNEQFF
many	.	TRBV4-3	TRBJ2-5	TGCGCCAGCAGCCAAGGCGGGACGGTTTTAGAGACCCAGTACTTC	CASSQGGTVLETQYF
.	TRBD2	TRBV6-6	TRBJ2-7	TGTGCCAGCAGTTACTCGGGTAGCGGGAGGGCGAATGAGCAGTACTTC	CASSYSGSGRANEQYF
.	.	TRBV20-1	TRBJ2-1	TGCAGTGCTAGAGGGCGAAGCGGACTGATGAATGAGCAGTTCTTC	CSARGRSGLMNEQFF
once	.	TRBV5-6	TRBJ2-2	TGTGCCAGCACTCAAGGGTCTAGGGGGGCCACCGGGGAGCTGTTTTTT	CASTQGSRGATGELFF
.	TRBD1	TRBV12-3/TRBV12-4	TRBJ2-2	TGTGCCAGCAGCCGACAGGGGACCCTCACCGGGGAGCTGTTTTTT	CASSRQGTLTGELFF
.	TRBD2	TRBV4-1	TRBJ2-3	TGCGCCAGCAGCCAACGACTAGCGGGAGGTGGTTTGCGCACAGATACGCAGTATTTT	CASSQRLAGGGLRTDTQYF
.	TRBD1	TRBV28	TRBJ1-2	TGTGCCAGCAGTTCTAGAGACAGGGGATTCTATGGCTACACCTTC	CASSSRDRGFYGYTF
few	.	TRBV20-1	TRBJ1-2	TGCAGTGCTAGCGAAGGGCTCCGGAACTATGGCTACACCTTC	CSASEGLRNYGYTF
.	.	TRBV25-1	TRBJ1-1	TGTGCCAGCATGGAGTGGGGGAAAGTCGATTCTCAAGCTTTCTTT	CASMEWGKVDSQAFF